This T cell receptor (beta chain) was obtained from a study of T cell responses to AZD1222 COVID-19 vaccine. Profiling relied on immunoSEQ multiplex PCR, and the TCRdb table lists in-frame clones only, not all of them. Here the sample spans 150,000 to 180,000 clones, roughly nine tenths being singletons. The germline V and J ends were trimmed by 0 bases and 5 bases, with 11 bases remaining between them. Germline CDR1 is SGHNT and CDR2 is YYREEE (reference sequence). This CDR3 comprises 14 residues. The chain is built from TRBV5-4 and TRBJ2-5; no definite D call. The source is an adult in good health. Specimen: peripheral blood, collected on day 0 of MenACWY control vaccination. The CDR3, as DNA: TGTGCCAGCAGCTTGGCCCTGTCCTTGGAGACCCAGTACTTC. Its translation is CASSLALSLETQYF.